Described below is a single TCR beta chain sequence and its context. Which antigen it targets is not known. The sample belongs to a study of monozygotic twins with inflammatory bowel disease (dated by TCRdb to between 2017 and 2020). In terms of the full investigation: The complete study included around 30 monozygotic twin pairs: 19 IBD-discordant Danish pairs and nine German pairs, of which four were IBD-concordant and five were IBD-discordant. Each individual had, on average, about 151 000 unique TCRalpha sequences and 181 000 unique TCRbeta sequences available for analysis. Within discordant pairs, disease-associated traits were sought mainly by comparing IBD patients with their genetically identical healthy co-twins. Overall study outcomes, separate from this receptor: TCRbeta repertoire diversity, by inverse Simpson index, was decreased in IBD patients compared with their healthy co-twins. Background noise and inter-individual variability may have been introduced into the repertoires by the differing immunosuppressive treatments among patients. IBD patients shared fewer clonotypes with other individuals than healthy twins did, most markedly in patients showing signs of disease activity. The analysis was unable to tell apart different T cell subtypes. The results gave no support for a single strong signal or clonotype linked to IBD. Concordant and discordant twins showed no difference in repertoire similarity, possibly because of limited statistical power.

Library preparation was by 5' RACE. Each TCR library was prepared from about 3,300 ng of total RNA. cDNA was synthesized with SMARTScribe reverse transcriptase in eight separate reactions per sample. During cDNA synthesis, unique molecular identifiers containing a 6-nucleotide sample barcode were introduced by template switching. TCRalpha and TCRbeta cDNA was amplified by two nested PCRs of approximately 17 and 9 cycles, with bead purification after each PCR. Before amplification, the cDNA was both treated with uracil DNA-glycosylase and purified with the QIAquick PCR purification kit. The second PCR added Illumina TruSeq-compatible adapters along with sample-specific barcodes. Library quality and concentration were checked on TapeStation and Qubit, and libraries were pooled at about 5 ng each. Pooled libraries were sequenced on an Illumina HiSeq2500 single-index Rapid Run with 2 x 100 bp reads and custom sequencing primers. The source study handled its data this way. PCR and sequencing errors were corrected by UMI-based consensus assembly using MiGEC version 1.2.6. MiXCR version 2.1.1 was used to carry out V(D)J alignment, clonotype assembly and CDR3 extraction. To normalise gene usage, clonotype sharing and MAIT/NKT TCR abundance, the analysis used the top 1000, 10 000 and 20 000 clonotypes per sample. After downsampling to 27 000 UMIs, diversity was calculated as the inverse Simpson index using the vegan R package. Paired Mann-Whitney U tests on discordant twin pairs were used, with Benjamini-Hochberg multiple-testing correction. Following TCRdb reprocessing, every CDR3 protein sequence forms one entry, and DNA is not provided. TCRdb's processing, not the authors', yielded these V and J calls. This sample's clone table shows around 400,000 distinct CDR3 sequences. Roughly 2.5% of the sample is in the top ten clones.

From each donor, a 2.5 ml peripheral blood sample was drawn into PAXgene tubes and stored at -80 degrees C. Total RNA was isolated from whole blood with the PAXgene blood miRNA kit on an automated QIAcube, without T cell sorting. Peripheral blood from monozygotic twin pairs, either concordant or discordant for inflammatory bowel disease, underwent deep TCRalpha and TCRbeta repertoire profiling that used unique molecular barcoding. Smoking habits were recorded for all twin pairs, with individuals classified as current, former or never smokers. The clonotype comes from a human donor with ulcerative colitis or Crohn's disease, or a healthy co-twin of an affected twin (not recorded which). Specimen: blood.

The CDR3 sequence is CASSSLGDRDTDTQYF. The chain is made from TRBV28 and TRBJ2-3; TCRdb designates TRBD1, a call that cannot be tested without DNA. According to the germline V gene, CDR1 reads MDHEN and CDR2 reads SYDVKM. From the cysteine up to the phenylalanine, the CDR3 has a length of 16 residues. The record lacks a DNA sequence.